This T cell receptor beta chain was identified in a study of OX40 agonist ivuxolimab in advanced cancers. Whole-study results and caveats: Expanded clones were, on average, more numerous in CD8+ T cells than in CD4+. Dosing at 0.1 to 3.0 mg/kg was accompanied by clonal expansion of CD4+ and CD8+ blood T cells by week 6.

As concerns this clone: Its antigen is not identified.

This CDR3 region has 19 residues. Generated by immunoSEQ multiplex PCR, the TCRdb table keeps only in-frame clones and is missing some. The data show fewer than 90,000 clones, more than 80% seen once. The chain recombines TRBV21-1 with TRBJ2-3; TRBD2, as called in the table, went unchecked against the DNA. TRBV21-1 counts as a pseudogene. The sequence derives from an adult with an advanced solid tumor such as melanoma, head and neck, liver or kidney cancer. The source material was CD4+ or CD8+ T cells sorted from blood, sampled in a trial of the OX40 agonist ivuxolimab. The CDR3 loop is CASSTPGTSGRQYADTQYF. In DNA, the CDR3 is TGTGCCAGCAGCACCCCCGGGACTAGCGGGCGTCAATATGCAGATACGCAGTATTTT.